The clone carrying this TCR beta chain was observed at least ten times. The target antigen is unknown. A single base separates this from a much larger clone, so it may be a read error. The record originates from a study of read filtering for tumor transcriptome and immune sequencing. Broader study findings: The CD138-negative fraction was mixed bone marrow immune cells, not pure T cells.

From roughly 400 ng of RNA, a library with molecular barcoded alpha/delta and beta/gamma adaptors was made. TCRdb ran MiXCR on the reads and lists one entry per CDR3 protein. This sample yields 30,000 to 45,000 distinct CDR3 sequences, of which roughly 13% are seen a single time; around 6.5% belongs to the top ten. The specimen sequenced was a population of CD138-negative cells sorted from bone marrow. The origin of this receptor is a donor at least 40 years old with multiple myeloma.

The CDR3, as DNA: TGTGCCAGCAGTCTTCGGACAGGGCGGGGCACCGGGGAGCTGTTTTTT. Its translation is CASSLRTGRGTGELFF. This chain joins TRBV12-3 or TRBV12-4 and TRBJ2-2, with TRBD1 matching over 8 bases. The J segment lost 4 bases and the V segment lost 5 bases, leaving 9 bases of the junction unmatched. The CDR3 is 16 residues long.